These 20 T cell receptor beta chains share one sample of origin, sequenced in a study. TCRdb independently ran MiXCR on the RT-PCR reads; one entry per CDR3 protein. The data show more than 550,000 distinct CDR3 sequences, with approximately 15% seen just once and 3.6% held by the top ten. Input material: memory CD4+ T cells from blood. Receptors originate from a female donor in good health, serving as a healthy control.

This clonotype was observed a few times. V is TRBV7-2 and J is TRBJ1-1; D is unclear. The V and J ends lost 5 bases and 4 bases respectively, with 20 bases between them. This CDR3 contains 16 residues. Germline V gene sequence: CDR1 SGHTA, CDR2 FQGNSA. CDR3 in DNA: TGTGCCAGCAGCCCTCAAGGATCGGGATCGGGCACTGAAGCTTTCTTT. Amino acid sequence: CASSPQGSGSGTEAFF.

The V call is TRBV5-4, the J call TRBJ1-2; weak D call: TRBD1 (5 bases). The CDR3 is 15 amino acids. Looked up from germline, CDR1 is SGHNT and CDR2 is YYREEE (reference sequence). V was pared by 4 bases and J by 2 bases, with 15 bases between. CDR3 amino acids: CASSGPIRDNYGYTF. The CDR3 DNA sequence: TGTGCCAGCAGCGGACCGATCAGGGACAACTATGGCTACACCTTC. The entire variable domain, with the rest obtained from reference TRBV5-4 and TRBJ1-2, is as follows: ETGVTQSPTHLIKTRGQQVTLRCSSQSGHNTVSWYQQALGQGPQFIFQYYREEENGRGNFPPRFSGLQFPNYSSELNVNALELDDSALYLCASSGPIRDNYGYTFGSGTRLTVV.

This clonotype appeared a few times. V is TRBV20-1 and J is TRBJ1-3; weak D call: TRBD1 (5 bases). This CDR3 spans 12 amino acids. Trimming removed 6 bases from V and 8 bases from J, with 14 bases in between. Germline-derived CDR1 and CDR2 are DFQATT and SNEGSKA (reference sequence). The CDR3 nucleotides are TGCAGTGCCCCATTGGGGGTAGACACCATATATTTT. This translates into CSAPLGVDTIYF.

The rearrangement links TRBV7-2 to TRBJ1-1, with no clear D. CDR1 is SGHTA and CDR2 is FQGNSA in the germline V gene. Trimming left V 2 bases short and J 1 base short, with 14 bases between. The CDR3 contains 16 residues. Here the CDR3 reads CASSLRPPGRNTEAFF. Here the CDR3 DNA reads TGTGCCAGCAGCTTAAGGCCCCCCGGTCGGAACACTGAAGCTTTCTTT.

The rearrangement links TRBV19 to TRBJ1-4, with D tentatively TRBD1 (5 bases). V dropped 10 bases and J dropped 7 bases, with 16 bases sitting between them. CDR3 length: 13 residues. Germline V lookup: CDR1 LNHDA, CDR2 SQIVND (reference sequence). The CDR3 spells CATSEGLSEKLFF. The CDR3 bases are TGTGCCACCAGCGAGGGGCTTAGTGAAAAACTGTTTTTT.

In its sample, this clonotype was seen many times. This chain links TRBV6-5 with TRBJ1-2; 7 nucleotides line up with TRBD1. V lost 10 bases and J lost 1; bases outside the gene matches: 12. Germline CDR1 MNHEY, CDR2 SVGAGI. This CDR3 comprises 15 residues. The CDR3 DNA is TGTGCCACCCACCCGGACAGGAGCTATAACTATGGCTACACCTTC. This sequence encodes CATHPDRSYNYGYTF.

The table lists this clonotype with a few counts. The chain employs TRBV4-2 and TRBJ2-1, with 9 bases identical to TRBD2. Germline V gives CDR1 LGHNA, CDR2 YNFKEQ. This CDR3 region has 15 residues. The V gene end was trimmed by 4 bases and the J gene end by 7 bases; junction bases not matched to a gene: 8. The CDR3 DNA sequence: TGTGCCAGCAGCCCTCAGGCGGGAGGGGGTAATGAGCAGTTCTTC. This sequence encodes CASSPQAGGGNEQFF.

This clonotype was seen only a few times. V and J are TRBV5-1 and TRBJ1-6, with D uncertain. The CDR3 contains 15 residues. The germline CDR1 and CDR2 sequences are SGHRS and YFSETQ. Deletions cut 0 bases from V and 12 bases from J, with 16 bases between. The CDR3 loop is CASSLEVSFGVPLHF. The CDR3, as DNA: TGCGCCAGCAGCTTGGAGGTTTCGTTCGGGGTACCCCTCCACTTT.

The chain carries TRBV5-1 and TRBJ1-2; possibly TRBD1 for D (6 bases). The CDR3 sequence is 16 residues long. The V end was cut by 0 bases, the J end by 4 bases, with 16 bases between. Looked up from germline, CDR1 is SGHRS and CDR2 is YFSETQ. The CDR3, as DNA: TGCGCCAGCAGCTTGGGGGGGGCGACAGAGGGCTATGGCTACACCTTC. Amino acid sequence: CASSLGGATEGYGYTF.

This clonotype showed up just a few times. The J gene is TRBJ2-1, the V gene TRBV20-1; 8 bases agree with TRBD2. The CDR3 runs to 17 residues. J gave up 7 bases and V 2 bases, and 16 bases lay outside the gene matches. Germline V lookup: CDR1 DFQATT, CDR2 SNEGSKA (reference sequence). CDR3 region: CSARRVAGRGGPNEQFF. CDR3 DNA: TGCAGTGCTAGAAGGGTAGCGGGAAGGGGTGGGCCGAATGAGCAGTTCTTC.

The V call is TRBV12-3 or TRBV12-4, the J call TRBJ1-3, with 9 positions matching TRBD1. CDR3 length equals 14 residues. The V segment lost 4 bases and the J segment 15 bases; nucleotides outside the gene matches: 13. The CDR3 protein is CASSSGTGYKTPYF. The CDR3 DNA reads as TGTGCCAGCAGTTCTGGGACAGGGTATAAAACACCATATTTT.

This clonotype was seen a few times. The V gene is TRBV7-2, the J gene TRBJ2-5; possibly TRBD1 for D (6 bases). The CDR3 totals 13 residues. Germline assignment: CDR1 SGHTA and CDR2 FQGNSA. V was cut by 7 bases and J by 5 bases, with 14 bases left in between. The CDR3 nucleotides read TGTGCCAGCACCCAAGGGGGTTGGGAGACCCAGTACTTC. It encodes CASTQGGWETQYF.

The rearrangement links TRBV9 to TRBJ1-1, with a tentative D call TRBD1 (5 bases). The CDR3 runs 14 residues. V was pared by 0 bases and J by 5 bases, with 11 bases between. Germline V gives CDR1 SGDLS, CDR2 YYNGEE. In nucleotides, the CDR3 is TGTGCCAGCAGCGTAGAACCCCGACAGACTGAAGCTTTCTTT. The encoded protein is CASSVEPRQTEAFF.

This clonotype was observed at least ten times. The chain joins TRBV10-3 to TRBJ2-1; D not resolved. The germline V gene has CDR1 ENHRY and CDR2 SYGVKD. This CDR3 comprises 15 residues. Trimming took off 0 bases at V and 6 bases at J, with 12 bases between the two ends. CDR3 protein: CAISESGVKANEQFF. The CDR3 DNA reads as TGTGCCATCAGTGAGTCGGGCGTTAAGGCCAATGAGCAGTTCTTC.

The J gene is TRBJ1-6, the V gene TRBV7-9; perhaps TRBD1 as D (6 bases). The CDR3 covers 14 residues. Germline V gives CDR1 SEHNR, CDR2 FQNEAQ (reference sequence). V was shortened by 1 base and J by 14 bases, with 15 bases between the two germline ends. The CDR3 DNA reads TGTGCCAGCAGCTTAGGCAGGGGAGAATTCGCCCTCCACTTT. It encodes CASSLGRGEFALHF.

This clonotype was found many times. Here the CDR3 reads CASSNQLVGNQPQHF. In nucleotides, the CDR3 is TGTGCCAGCAGCAATCAGTTGGTCGGTAATCAGCCCCAGCATTTT. V is TRBV4-2 and J is TRBJ1-5; D remains ambiguous. The CDR3 totals 15 residues. The V gene's germline CDR1 is LGHNA and CDR2 YNFKEQ. V lost 5 bases and J 4 bases, leaving 15 bases between the germline ends.

This rearrangement joins TRBV5-1 to TRBJ2-2; D is ambiguous. Trimming pared 3 bases from V and 3 bases from J, leaving 15 bases between. The CDR3 loop spans 16 amino acids. Germline CDR1 SGHRS, CDR2 YFSETQ. CDR3 residues: CASSSGGPKDTGELFF. CDR3 DNA: TGCGCCAGCAGCTCAGGCGGACCGAAGGACACCGGGGAGCTGTTTTTT.

This clonotype was picked up a small number of times. The V and J genes are TRBV20-1 and TRBJ2-5, with a possible D match to TRBD1 (6 bases). In germline, CDR1 is DFQATT, CDR2 SNEGSKA (reference sequence). The CDR3 has 15 amino acids. Between the trimmed V and J ends, which lost 3 bases and 1 base, there was a span of 15 bases. DNA for the CDR3: TGCAGTGCTAGTGGTGCCGGGACACTCCAAGAGACCCAGTACTTC. This gives the protein CSASGAGTLQETQYF.

The V and J genes are TRBV2 and TRBJ1-1; D not resolved. Germline values: CDR1 SNHLY, CDR2 FYNNEI. The V gene lost 7 bases and the J gene lost 2 bases, with 14 bases spanning the gap. CDR3 length: 14 residues. The CDR3: CASNSQRTNTEAFF. In DNA, the CDR3 is TGTGCCAGCAACTCGCAGCGGACCAACACTGAAGCTTTCTTT.

This clonotype was picked up a small number of times. V gene TRBV5-6 combines with J gene TRBJ2-7; D call uncertain. Looked up from germline, CDR1 is SGHDT and CDR2 is YYEEEE. The length of the CDR3 is 12 residues. The V gene lost 2 bases and the J gene lost 6 bases, with 9 bases spanning the gap. CDR3 sequence (DNA): TGTGCCAGCAGCTTATGGACCCCCGAGCAGTACTTC. This translates into CASSLWTPEQYF.